These 22 T cell receptor beta chains were sequenced from one sample in a study of Ad26.COV2.S vaccination and SARS-CoV-2 variants. The data were produced by immunoSEQ multiplex PCR, yet TCRdb's version contains in-frame clones alone and is incomplete. The table records 300,000 to 400,000 clones, roughly 87% of them present only once. Described treatment: roughly 20 received Ad26.COV2.S at low or high dose, single or two shots; 5 received placebo; per-sample allocation not given. Specimen acquisition occurred on day 63 following the initial vaccine or placebo injection. The sequencing used peripheral blood, collected in a trial of Ad26.COV2.S vaccine versus placebo. The receptor set was obtained from a person aged 18-60 years who received the Ad26.COV2.S COVID-19 vaccine or a placebo.

The chain combines TRBV11-2 with TRBJ1-2, with TRBD1 matching 7 bases. The J segment lost 6 bases and the V segment lost 3 bases, leaving 4 bases of the junction unmatched. The CDR3 runs to 13 residues. The germline CDR1 and CDR2 sequences are SGHAT and FQNNGV. CDR3 DNA sequence: TGTGCCAGCAGCTTGAGGGGGCGAGATGGCTACACCTTC. It yields the protein CASSLRGRDGYTF. Combining the CDR3 with reference TRBV11-2 and TRBJ1-2 gives the whole variable domain EAGVAQSPRYKIIEKRQSVAFWCNPISGHATLYWYQQILGQGPKLLIQFQNNGVVDDSQLPKDRFSAERLKGVDSTLKIQPAKLEDSAVYLCASSLRGRDGYTFGSGTRLTVV.

This clone has only one observation. The gene calls are TRBV19 and TRBJ2-1; D may correspond to TRBD1 or TRBD2 (6 bases each). The CDR3 spans 15 residues. Between the trimmed V and J ends, which lost 5 bases and 2 bases, there was a span of 13 bases. Germline CDR1 LNHDA, CDR2 SQIVND (reference sequence). CDR3 protein: CASSPQGRTYNEQFF. The DNA of the CDR3 is TGTGCCAGTAGTCCCCAGGGGAGGACCTACAATGAGCAGTTCTTC.

This clone came up a few times. As DNA, the CDR3 is TGTGCCAGCAGCCAAGATCCAGTAGCGGGTGAGACCCAGTACTTC. It translates to CASSQDPVAGETQYF. This chain connects TRBV4-2 to TRBJ2-5, with TRBD2 matching 7 bases. The CDR3 spans 15 residues. Germline CDR1 reads LGHNA; CDR2 reads YNFKEQ. V lost 0 bases and J lost 5; bases outside the gene matches: 6.

This chain uses TRBV3-1 (or the pseudogene TRBV3-2) with TRBJ2-2, with 7 bases fitting TRBD2. The CDR3 length is 14 residues. Germline V gene data show CDR1 as LGHDT and CDR2 as YNNKEL (reference sequence). V was pared by 4 bases and J by 6 bases, with 5 bases of the junction left unmatched. CDR3 protein: CASSPIGLAGELFF. The CDR3 DNA is TGTGCCAGCAGCCCTATAGGACTAGCCGGGGAGCTGTTTTTT.

This chain joins TRBV9 and TRBJ1-2; the match to TRBD1 covers 7 bases. V was pared by 4 bases and J by 8 bases, with 8 bases of the junction left unmatched. The CDR3 has 13 amino acids. CDR1 is SGDLS, CDR2 YYNGEE, per germline. For the CDR3, the DNA is TGTGCCAGCAGCTCAGGAGGGGGCAGGGGCTACACCTTC. Translation: CASSSGGGRGYTF. Based on the CDR3 plus reference TRBV9 and TRBJ1-2, the full variable domain is DSGVTQTPKHLITATGQRVTLRCSPRSGDLSVYWYQQSLDQGLQFLIQYYNGEERAKGNILERFSAQQFPDLHSELNLSSLELGDSALYFCASSSGGGRGYTFGSGTRLTVV.

CDR3 nucleotide sequence: TGTGCCAGCAGCTATAAACAGGGCCTTAGCACTGAAGCTTTCTTT. This encodes CASSYKQGLSTEAFF. The gene calls are TRBV5-4 and TRBJ1-1; D is possibly TRBD1 (6 bases). V lost 3 bases and J 4 bases, leaving 16 bases between the germline ends. This CDR3 comprises 15 residues. Per the germline V gene, CDR1 is SGHNT and CDR2 is YYREEE (reference sequence).

The rearrangement joins TRBV9 to TRBJ2-1; 7 bases are shared with TRBD2. V was clipped by 4 bases and J by 5 bases; unmatched bases: 12. The CDR3 contains 16 residues. Germline values: CDR1 SGDLS, CDR2 YYNGEE. The CDR3 DNA is TGTGCCAGCAGCCGAGGGGCGAATAGCGGGCACAATGAGCAGTTCTTC. Its protein is CASSRGANSGHNEQFF.

This clone is a singleton in its sample. J is TRBJ1-5 and V is TRBV19; D perhaps matches TRBD1 (5 bases). This CDR3 has 15 residues. V lost 1 base and J 7 bases, leaving 14 bases between the germline ends. Germline V CDR1 and CDR2: LNHDA, SQIVND (reference sequence). Written as DNA, the CDR3 is TGTGCCAGTAGTATAGTTGTGGCAGGGCGACAGCCCCAGCATTTT. This translates into CASSIVVAGRQPQHF. Full variable domain (rest looked up from reference TRBV19 and TRBJ1-5): DGGITQSPKYLFRKEGQNVTLSCEQNLNHDAMYWYRQDPGQGLRLIYYSQIVNDFQKGDIAEGYSVSREKKESFPLTVTSAQKNPTAFYLCASSIVVAGRQPQHFGDGTRLSIL.

V usage is TRBV15 and J usage is TRBJ1-5; 8 bases line up with TRBD1. V was pared by 4 bases and J by 4 bases, with 6 bases of the junction left unmatched. The germline gives CDR1 LNHNV, CDR2 YYDKDF (reference sequence). CDR3 size: 15 residues. CDR3 in DNA: TGTGCCACCAGCATACGGACAGGGCCAAATCAGCCCCAGCATTTT. Its protein is CATSIRTGPNQPQHF. The full variable domain, with the rest looked up from reference TRBV15 and TRBJ1-5, is DAMVIQNPRYQVTQFGKPVTLSCSQTLNHNVMYWYQQKSSQAPKLLFHYYDKDFNNEADTPDNFQSRRPNTSFCFLDIRSPGLGDTAMYLCATSIRTGPNQPQHFGDGTRLSIL.

This clone has a single count. The chain is built from TRBV27 and TRBJ1-2, with 9 positions matching TRBD1. Looked up from germline, CDR1 is MNHEY and CDR2 is SMNVEV (reference sequence). V gave up 4 bases and J gave up 8 bases; unmatched junction bases: 8. The CDR3 sequence is 14 residues long. CDR3 nucleotide sequence: TGTGCCAGCAGTTCATTACAGGGGGCTCTGGGCTACACCTTC. Amino acid sequence: CASSSLQGALGYTF.

The rearrangement joins TRBV12-5 to TRBJ2-7; TRBD1 matches 7 bases. V lost 3 bases and J lost 3; bases outside the gene matches: 5. This CDR3 spans 14 amino acids. Germline assignment: CDR1 LGHNT and CDR2 FRNRAP. CDR3 nucleotide sequence: TGTGCTAGTGGTTTTGGGGACAGAGACTACGAGCAGTACTTC. Residues: CASGFGDRDYEQYF.

This clone occurred a few times. The rearrangement uses TRBV6-5 and TRBJ1-6, with a possible D match to TRBD1 (5 bases). This CDR3 spans 14 amino acids. Germline CDR1 and CDR2: MNHEY and SVGAGI. Trimming took 4 bases from V and 13 from J, leaving 17 bases between them. The CDR3 is CASSSEGLPRPLHF. The CDR3 DNA reads TGTGCCAGCAGTTCCGAGGGGCTTCCCAGGCCCCTCCACTTT.

The rearrangement joins TRBV27 to TRBJ1-2; D remains ambiguous. The V gene's germline CDR1 is MNHEY and CDR2 SMNVEV (reference sequence). Trimming took off 2 bases at V and 2 bases at J, with 6 bases between the two ends. The CDR3 has 13 amino acids. The CDR3 loop is CASSLERNYGYTF. CDR3 DNA sequence: TGTGCCAGCAGTTTAGAACGGAACTATGGCTACACCTTC.

V and J are TRBV6-5 and TRBJ1-4; D is ambiguous. CDR3 length: 11 amino acids. V lost 6 bases and J 5 bases, leaving 4 bases between the germline ends. Germline V gene sequence: CDR1 MNHEY, CDR2 SVGAGI. The CDR3: CASRRNEKLFF. The CDR3 DNA sequence: TGTGCCAGCAGACGAAATGAAAAACTGTTTTTT.

This clone is a singleton in its sample. This sample includes further DNA sequences coding for the same CDR3. The genes are TRBV6-5 and TRBJ1-1, with D perhaps matching TRBD1 (5 bases). This CDR3 is built from 13 residues. CDR1 MNHEY and CDR2 SVGAGI come from the germline V gene. Trimming stripped 5 bases from V and 1 base from J, with 8 bases between. The CDR3 loop is CASSLDRNTEAFF. The CDR3 coding sequence is TGTGCCAGCAGTCTCGACAGGAACACTGAAGCTTTCTTT.

V and J are TRBV12-5 and TRBJ2-7; TRBD1 or TRBD2 may be the D gene (5 bases each). Germline V CDR1 and CDR2: LGHNT, FRNRAP. There are 13 residues in the CDR3. V lost 7 bases and J lost 1, with 11 bases in between. DNA for the CDR3: TGTGCTAGTGAAATGAGGGGTTCCTACGAGCAGTACTTC. Amino acids: CASEMRGSYEQYF.

The chain joins TRBV4-1 to TRBJ1-1; D perhaps matches TRBD1 (5 bases). V was clipped by 8 bases and J by 0 bases, with 7 bases between them. The CDR3 consists of 12 residues. The V gene's germline CDR1 is MGHRA and CDR2 YSYEKL. The CDR3 DNA sequence: TGCGCCAGCGGGGGAATGAACACTGAAGCTTTCTTT. This gives the protein CASGGMNTEAFF.

For the CDR3, the DNA is TGTGCCAGCAGCCATACCGGGACACTTAACACTGAAGCTTTCTTT. Protein: CASSHTGTLNTEAFF. This chain links TRBV3-1 (or the pseudogene TRBV3-2) with TRBJ1-1; D is possibly TRBD1 (6 bases). The V end lost 3 bases, the J end lost 2 bases, and 13 bases lay between the germline ends. Germline CDR1 LGHDT, CDR2 YNNKEL (reference sequence). The CDR3 covers 15 residues.

The chain joins TRBV2 to TRBJ2-7, with no clear D. Germline V lookup: CDR1 SNHLY, CDR2 FYNNEI. This CDR3 contains 11 residues. V lost 6 bases to trimming and J lost 3 bases, with 6 bases between them. In DNA form, the CDR3 reads TGTGCCAGCAGCTACGGCTACGAGCAGTACTTC. This sequence encodes CASSYGYEQYF. Together with reference TRBV2 and TRBJ2-7, the CDR3 gives the full variable domain: EPEVTQTPSHQVTQMGQEVILRCVPISNHLYFYWYRQILGQKVEFLVSFYNNEISEKSEIFDDQFSVERPDGSNFTLKIRSTKLEDSAMYFCASSYGYEQYFGPGTRLTVT.

This chain links TRBV12-5 with TRBJ1-1; 7 bases line up with TRBD1. This CDR3 comprises 13 residues. From germline, CDR1 is LGHNT and CDR2 FRNRAP. The ends lost 7 bases at V and 2 bases at J; junction bases unmatched: 4. CDR3 in amino acids: CASDRDRNTEAFF. The CDR3 nucleotides are TGTGCTAGTGACCGGGACAGAAACACTGAAGCTTTCTTT.

The chain joins TRBV30 to TRBJ1-2; D possibly corresponds to TRBD1 (6 bases). The V gene lost 1 base and the J gene lost 3 bases, with 9 bases spanning the gap. Germline CDR1 is GTSNPN and CDR2 is SVGIG (reference sequence). The CDR3 has 13 residues. The CDR3 region is CAWSAGQYYGYTF. The DNA of the CDR3 is TGTGCCTGGAGTGCAGGACAGTACTATGGCTACACCTTC.

A few counts support this clone. V is TRBV5-4 and J is TRBJ2-3; 14 bases fit TRBD2. With 4 bases clipped from V and 3 bases from J, the junction kept 4 bases outside the gene matches. Germline V lookup: CDR1 SGHNT, CDR2 YYREEE (reference sequence). This CDR3 is built from 16 residues. In nucleotides, the CDR3 is TGTGCCAGCAGCCCAGGGACTAGCGGGGGTACAGATACGCAGTATTTT. Its protein is CASSPGTSGGTDTQYF.